These 13 T cell receptor beta chains came from one sample sequenced in a study of blood T cell repertoires in COVID-19. Sequencing used immunoSEQ multiplex PCR; TCRdb keeps in-frame clones, though not all of them. The sample shows 100,000 to 150,000 clones, less than 90% of them seen only once. The sample consisted of peripheral blood. The receptors were sampled from a man older than 75 with active or convalescent COVID-19.

V is TRBV28 and J is TRBJ2-7, with 8 bases that match TRBD1. J gave up 3 bases and V 5 bases, and 15 bases lay outside the gene matches. CDR1 is MDHEN, CDR2 SYDVKM, per germline. The CDR3 sequence is 17 residues long. The CDR3 loop reads CASSPSPTGGLRYEQYF. For the CDR3, the DNA is TGTGCCAGCAGTCCCTCCCCTACAGGGGGATTACGCTACGAGCAGTACTTC. Drawing the rest from reference TRBV28 and TRBJ2-7, the complete variable domain is DVKVTQSSRYLVKRTGEKVFLECVQDMDHENMFWYRQDPGLGLRLIYFSYDVKMKEKGDIPEGYSVSREKKERFSLILESASTNQTSMYLCASSPSPTGGLRYEQYFGPGTRLTVT.

V is TRBV9 and J is TRBJ2-1; 10 bases are a match to TRBD2. The ends lost 3 bases at V and 2 bases at J; junction bases unmatched: 14. CDR3 length equals 19 residues. Germline V CDR1 and CDR2: SGDLS, YYNGEE. The CDR3: CASSAPTSGSALAYNEQFF. The CDR3 DNA reads as TGTGCCAGCAGCGCCCCGACTAGCGGGTCCGCTTTAGCCTACAATGAGCAGTTCTTC. Filled out from reference TRBV9 and TRBJ2-1, the complete variable domain reads DSGVTQTPKHLITATGQRVTLRCSPRSGDLSVYWYQQSLDQGLQFLIQYYNGEERAKGNILERFSAQQFPDLHSELNLSSLELGDSALYFCASSAPTSGSALAYNEQFFGPGTRLTVL.

The chain employs TRBV6-4 and TRBJ2-3; 8 bases align to TRBD2. J lost 6 bases, V lost 3 bases, and 11 bases had no gene match. Germline V lookup: CDR1 MRHNA, CDR2 SNTAGT. The CDR3 runs 16 residues. CDR3 DNA: TGTGCCAGCAGTGAAGCCTCGGGGGGGCCAGGGGATACGCAGTATTTT. Protein: CASSEASGGPGDTQYF.

The rearrangement links TRBV27 to TRBJ1-1, with TRBD1 matching over 9 bases. V shed 5 bases, J shed 3 bases, and the junction held 13 bases outside the gene matches. The CDR3 is made up of 17 amino acids. Germline-derived CDR1 and CDR2 are MNHEY and SMNVEV (reference sequence). In DNA form, the CDR3 reads TGTGCCAGCAGTGGCGGGACAGGGATTTTTTGGGACACTGAAGCTTTCTTT. Translation gives CASSGGTGIFWDTEAFF.

The J gene is TRBJ1-1, the V gene TRBV6-1; D call uncertain. The germline V gene has CDR1 MNHNS and CDR2 SASEGT. V gave up 3 bases and J gave up 4 bases, with 12 bases separating them. The CDR3 extends over 14 amino acids. The CDR3 loop is CASSDPGRATEAFF. CDR3 in DNA: TGTGCCAGCAGTGATCCCGGGCGGGCCACTGAAGCTTTCTTT.

The CDR3 region is CASSLAQGEYEKLFF. CDR3 in DNA: TGCGCCAGCAGCTTGGCACAGGGGGAATATGAAAAACTGTTTTTT. The V and J genes are TRBV5-1 and TRBJ1-4; 8 nucleotides agree with TRBD1. Germline V gene sequence: CDR1 SGHRS, CDR2 YFSETQ. Trimming cost V 0 bases and J 6 bases; bases outside gene matches: 4. CDR3 length: 15 amino acids.

The chain uses TRBV7-2 and TRBJ2-3; 9 bases are a match to TRBD2. V was clipped by 3 bases and J by 3 bases; unmatched bases: 7. Germline V gene lookup returns CDR1 SGHTA and CDR2 FQGNSA. This CDR3 has 16 amino acids. The chain's CDR3 is CASSLAIAGATDTQYF. CDR3 DNA sequence: TGTGCCAGCAGCTTGGCTATAGCGGGGGCAACAGATACGCAGTATTTT. The whole variable domain, remainder taken from reference TRBV7-2 and TRBJ2-3, is GAGVSQSPSNKVTEKGKDVELRCDPISGHTALYWYRQSLGQGLEFLIYFQGNSAPDKSGLPSDRFSAERTGGSVSTLTIQRTQQEDSAVYLCASSLAIAGATDTQYFGPGTRLTVL.

This clone is a singleton in its sample. The rearrangement joins TRBV11-3 to TRBJ2-5, with D uncertain. This CDR3 is built from 13 residues. V dropped 3 bases and J dropped 2 bases, with 7 bases sitting between them. Per germline, CDR1 SGHNT and CDR2 YENEEA. CDR3 residues: CASSLGSQETQYF. CDR3 coding DNA: TGTGCCAGCAGCTTGGGCAGTCAAGAGACCCAGTACTTC.

The chain is built from TRBV7-3 and TRBJ2-3; 10 bases match TRBD2. The junction had 9 bases not matched to a gene; V was cut back by 4 bases and J by 5 bases. Per the germline V gene, CDR1 is SGHTA and CDR2 is FQGTGA. CDR3 length equals 16 residues. The CDR3 here is CASSYPSGGGEDTQYF. Written as DNA, the CDR3 is TGTGCCAGCAGCTATCCTAGCGGGGGAGGTGAAGATACGCAGTATTTT.

The rearrangement joins TRBV7-2 to TRBJ2-7; TRBD1 aligns across 10 bases. V was clipped by 5 bases and J by 4 bases; unmatched bases: 5. Germline values: CDR1 SGHTA, CDR2 FQGNSA. This CDR3 is built from 14 residues. The DNA for the CDR3 is TGTGCCAGCAGCGTTAGACAGGGGGCTTACGAGCAGTACTTC. It specifies CASSVRQGAYEQYF.

The chain has TRBV7-3 and TRBJ1-2; TRBD1 matches at 7 bases. Germline V CDR1 and CDR2: SGHTA, FQGTGA. V gave up 2 bases and J gave up 7 bases; unmatched junction bases: 7. The length of the CDR3 is 14 residues. The CDR3 reads CASSLARTGRGYTF. The CDR3, as DNA: TGTGCCAGCAGCTTAGCGAGGACAGGTCGTGGCTACACCTTC.

The genes are TRBV30 and TRBJ1-3, with D unresolved. Germline CDR1 is GTSNPN and CDR2 is SVGIG (reference sequence). This CDR3 comprises 16 residues. Trimming cost V 2 bases and J 4 bases, with 18 bases left between them. CDR3 amino acids: CAWSQAPQLTGNTIYF. The CDR3 bases are TGTGCCTGGAGTCAGGCACCGCAATTGACGGGAAACACCATATATTTT.

The chain has TRBV27 and TRBJ1-1; TRBD1 aligns across 9 bases. CDR3 length: 16 amino acids. V gave up 5 bases and J gave up 3 bases; unmatched junction bases: 10. The germline V gene encodes CDR1 MNHEY and CDR2 SMNVEV (reference sequence). As DNA, the CDR3 is TGTGCCAGCAGTAGCCGGACAGGGGCTATCTACACTGAAGCTTTCTTT. Protein sequence: CASSSRTGAIYTEAFF.